This T cell receptor beta chain derives from a study of blood T cell repertoires in COVID-19. There are 16 residues in the CDR3. V lost 6 bases and J lost 6, with 18 bases in between. Per germline, CDR1 SGHVS and CDR2 FNYEAQ. Original methodology: Reference gene primer amplification yielded estimated nucleated cell counts. Data came from immunoSEQ multiplex PCR; TCRdb stores just in-frame clones and leaves some out. That table furnishes V, J and clone size, whereas the DNA furnished D and trimming. Here the sample spans 250,000 to 400,000 clones, roughly 90% being singletons. The chain combines TRBV7-6 with TRBJ1-6; D perhaps matches TRBD1 (6 bases). The source is a woman in her thirties with COVID-19, enrolled during active disease. The sequencing input was peripheral blood. The CDR3 bases are TGTGCCAGCAGTCCTGACGGGGGGCCTGCTAATTCACCCCTCCACTTT. Amino acids: CASSPDGGPANSPLHF.